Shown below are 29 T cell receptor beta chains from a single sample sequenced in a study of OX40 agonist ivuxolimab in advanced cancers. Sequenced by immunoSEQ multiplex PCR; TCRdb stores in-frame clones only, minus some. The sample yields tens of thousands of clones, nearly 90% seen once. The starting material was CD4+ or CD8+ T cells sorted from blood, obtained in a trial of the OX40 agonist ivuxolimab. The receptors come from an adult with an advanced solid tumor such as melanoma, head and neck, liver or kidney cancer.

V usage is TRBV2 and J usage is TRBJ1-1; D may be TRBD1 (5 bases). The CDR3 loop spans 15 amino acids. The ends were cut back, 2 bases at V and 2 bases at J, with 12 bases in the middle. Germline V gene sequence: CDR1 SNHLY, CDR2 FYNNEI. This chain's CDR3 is CASSESRTTNTEAFF. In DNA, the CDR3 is TGTGCCAGCAGTGAAAGCCGGACAACTAACACTGAAGCTTTCTTT.

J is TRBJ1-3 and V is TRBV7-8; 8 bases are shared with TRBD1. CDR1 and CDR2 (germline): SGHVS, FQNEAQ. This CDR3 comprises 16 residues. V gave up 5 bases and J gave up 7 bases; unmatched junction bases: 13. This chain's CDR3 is CASSPQTGVWGNTIYF. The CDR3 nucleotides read TGTGCCAGCAGCCCTCAGACAGGGGTATGGGGGAACACCATATATTTT. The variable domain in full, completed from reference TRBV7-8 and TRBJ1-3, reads GAGVSQSPRYKVAKRGQDVALRCDPISGHVSLFWYQQALGQGPEFLTYFQNEAQLDKSGLPSDRFFAERPEGSVSTLKIQRTQQEDSAVYLCASSPQTGVWGNTIYFGEGSWLTVV.

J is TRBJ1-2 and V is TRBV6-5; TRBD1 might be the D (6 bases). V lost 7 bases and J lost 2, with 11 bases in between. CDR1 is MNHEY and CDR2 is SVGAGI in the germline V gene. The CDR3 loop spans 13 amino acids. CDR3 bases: TGTGCCAGCATGGGGGGGCGGAACTATGGCTACACCTTC. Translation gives CASMGGRNYGYTF.

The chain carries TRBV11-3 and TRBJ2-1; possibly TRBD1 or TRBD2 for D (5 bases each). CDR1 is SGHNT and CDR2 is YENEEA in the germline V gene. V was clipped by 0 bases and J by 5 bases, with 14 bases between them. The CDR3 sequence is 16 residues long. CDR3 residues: CASSLEGTFPDNEQFF. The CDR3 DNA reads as TGTGCCAGCAGCTTAGAGGGGACCTTCCCGGACAATGAGCAGTTCTTC.

The CDR3 DNA reads TGTGCCAGCAGCTCCCCCCGGGAGGCCACCGGGGAGCTGTTTTTT. Amino acid sequence: CASSSPREATGELFF. The chain carries TRBV5-8 and TRBJ2-2; TRBD2 agrees at 7 bases. Germline V gene data show CDR1 as SGHTS and CDR2 as YDEGEE. V gave up 3 bases and J gave up 4 bases; unmatched junction bases: 6. The CDR3 runs 15 residues. Full variable domain (missing parts from reference TRBV5-8 and TRBJ2-2): EAGVTQSPTHLIKTRGQQATLRCSPISGHTSVYWYQQALGLGLQFLLWYDEGEERNRGNFPPRFSGRQFPNYSSELNVNALELEDSALYLCASSSPREATGELFFGEGSRLTVL.

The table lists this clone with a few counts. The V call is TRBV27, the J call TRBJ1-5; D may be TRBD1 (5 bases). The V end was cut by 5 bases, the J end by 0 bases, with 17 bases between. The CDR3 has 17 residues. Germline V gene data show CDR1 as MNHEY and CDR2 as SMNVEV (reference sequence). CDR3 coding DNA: TGTGCCAGCAGTCCCGGATCGACAGCGGCTAGCAATCAGCCCCAGCATTTT. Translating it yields CASSPGSTAASNQPQHF.

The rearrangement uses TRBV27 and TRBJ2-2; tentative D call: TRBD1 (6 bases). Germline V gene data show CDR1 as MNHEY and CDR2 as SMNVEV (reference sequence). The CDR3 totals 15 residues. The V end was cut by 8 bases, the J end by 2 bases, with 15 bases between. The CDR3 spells CASPTPRGNTGELFF. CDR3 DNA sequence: TGTGCCAGCCCTACCCCCAGGGGCAACACCGGGGAGCTGTTTTTT.

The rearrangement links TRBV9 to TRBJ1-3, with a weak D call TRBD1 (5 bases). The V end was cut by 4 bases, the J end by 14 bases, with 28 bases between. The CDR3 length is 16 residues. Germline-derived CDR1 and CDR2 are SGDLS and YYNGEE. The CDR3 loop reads CASSHSLPDTLGRVYF. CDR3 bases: TGTGCCAGCAGCCACTCCCTTCCGGACACACTAGGACGCGTATATTTT.

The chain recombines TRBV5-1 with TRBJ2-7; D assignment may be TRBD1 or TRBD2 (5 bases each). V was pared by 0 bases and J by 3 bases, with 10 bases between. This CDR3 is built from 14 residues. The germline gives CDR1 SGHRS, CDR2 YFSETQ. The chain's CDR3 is CASSLEGDLYEQYF. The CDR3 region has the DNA TGCGCCAGCAGCTTGGAAGGGGACCTCTACGAGCAGTACTTC.

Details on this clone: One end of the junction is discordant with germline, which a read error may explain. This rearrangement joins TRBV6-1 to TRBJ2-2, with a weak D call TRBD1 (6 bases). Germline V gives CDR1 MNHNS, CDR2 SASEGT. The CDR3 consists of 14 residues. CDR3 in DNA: TGTGCCAGCAGTGCCGGACAGAACCACCGGGGAGCTGTTTTT. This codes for CASSAGQNHRGAVF.

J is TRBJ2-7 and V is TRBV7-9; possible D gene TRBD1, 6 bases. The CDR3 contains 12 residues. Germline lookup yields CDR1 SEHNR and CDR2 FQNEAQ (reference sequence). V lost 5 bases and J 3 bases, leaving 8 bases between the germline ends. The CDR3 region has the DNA TGTGCCAGCAGCATAGGGGGCTACGAGCAGTACTTC. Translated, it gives CASSIGGYEQYF.

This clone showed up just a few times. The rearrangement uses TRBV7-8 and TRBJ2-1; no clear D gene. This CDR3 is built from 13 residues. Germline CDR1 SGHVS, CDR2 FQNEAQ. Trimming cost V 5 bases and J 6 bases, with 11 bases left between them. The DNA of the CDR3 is TGTGCCAGCAGCGGTCGGGTGTTCAATGAGCAGTTCTTC. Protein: CASSGRVFNEQFF. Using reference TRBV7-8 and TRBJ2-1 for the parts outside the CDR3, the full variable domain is GAGVSQSPRYKVAKRGQDVALRCDPISGHVSLFWYQQALGQGPEFLTYFQNEAQLDKSGLPSDRFFAERPEGSVSTLKIQRTQQEDSAVYLCASSGRVFNEQFFGPGTRLTVL.

CDR3 DNA sequence: TGTGCCAGCAGCCAAGAAAAGGGATCTAACTATGGCTACACCTTC. It specifies CASSQEKGSNYGYTF. J is TRBJ1-2 and V is TRBV14; D is ambiguous. The V gene's germline CDR1 is SGHDN and CDR2 FVKESK. Deletions cut 0 bases from V and 0 bases from J, with 8 bases between. The CDR3 is 15 residues long.

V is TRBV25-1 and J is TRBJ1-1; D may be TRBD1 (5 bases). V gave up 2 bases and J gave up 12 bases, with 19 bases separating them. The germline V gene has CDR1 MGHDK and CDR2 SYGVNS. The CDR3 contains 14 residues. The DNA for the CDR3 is TGTGCCAGCAGTGAACTGGCCTCTGGGGGTAGGTCTTTCTTT. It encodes CASSELASGGRSFF.

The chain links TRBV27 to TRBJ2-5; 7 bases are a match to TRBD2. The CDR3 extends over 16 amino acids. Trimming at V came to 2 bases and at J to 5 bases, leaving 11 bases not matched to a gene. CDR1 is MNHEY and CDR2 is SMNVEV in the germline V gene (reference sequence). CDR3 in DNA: TGTGCCAGCAGTTTACCCCGGGACTACCACGGGGAGACCCAGTACTTC. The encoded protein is CASSLPRDYHGETQYF.

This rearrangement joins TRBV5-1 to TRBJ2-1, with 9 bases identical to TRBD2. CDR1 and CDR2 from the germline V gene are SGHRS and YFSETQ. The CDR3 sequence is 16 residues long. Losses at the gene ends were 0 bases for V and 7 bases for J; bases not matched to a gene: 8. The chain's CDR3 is CASSLALSGGLNEQFF. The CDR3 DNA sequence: TGCGCCAGCAGCTTGGCTCTTAGCGGGGGCCTGAATGAGCAGTTCTTC.

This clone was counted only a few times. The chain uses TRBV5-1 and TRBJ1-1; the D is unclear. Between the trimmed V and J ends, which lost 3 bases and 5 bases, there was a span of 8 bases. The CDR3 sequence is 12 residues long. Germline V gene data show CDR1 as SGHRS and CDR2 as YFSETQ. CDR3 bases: TGCGCCAGCAGCTCCGACGGAACTGAAGCTTTCTTT. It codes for CASSSDGTEAFF.

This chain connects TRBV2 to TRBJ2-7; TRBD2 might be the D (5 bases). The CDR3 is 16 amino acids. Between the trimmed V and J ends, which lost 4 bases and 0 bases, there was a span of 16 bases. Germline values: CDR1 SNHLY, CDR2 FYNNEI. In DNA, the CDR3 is TGTGCCAGCAGTGGATGGGGAGACACTTTCTCCTACGAGCAGTACTTC. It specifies CASSGWGDTFSYEQYF.

The CDR3 DNA reads as TGCGCCAGCAGCCAGGCCCCGGACAGTTCCTACGAGCAGTACTTC. It yields the protein CASSQAPDSSYEQYF. The rearrangement links TRBV4-1 to TRBJ2-7; D might be TRBD1 (6 bases). The V and J ends lost 3 bases and 1 base respectively, with 13 bases between them. Germline-derived CDR1 and CDR2 are MGHRA and YSYEKL. This CDR3 is built from 15 residues.

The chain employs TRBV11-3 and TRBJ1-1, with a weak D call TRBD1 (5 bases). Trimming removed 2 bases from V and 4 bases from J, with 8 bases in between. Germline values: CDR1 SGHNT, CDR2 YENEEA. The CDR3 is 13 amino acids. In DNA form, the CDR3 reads TGTGCCAGCAGCTTACGGGGGGGCACTGAAGCTTTCTTT. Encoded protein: CASSLRGGTEAFF.

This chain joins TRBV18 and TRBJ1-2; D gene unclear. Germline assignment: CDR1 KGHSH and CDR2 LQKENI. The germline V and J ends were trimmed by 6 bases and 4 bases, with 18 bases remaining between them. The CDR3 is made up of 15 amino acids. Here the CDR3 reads CASSSGTGGSYGYTF. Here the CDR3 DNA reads TGTGCCAGCTCGTCGGGAACGGGAGGAAGCTATGGCTACACCTTC.

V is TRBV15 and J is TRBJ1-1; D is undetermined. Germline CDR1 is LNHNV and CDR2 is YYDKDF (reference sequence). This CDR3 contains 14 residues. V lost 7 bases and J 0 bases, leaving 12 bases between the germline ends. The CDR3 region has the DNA TGTGCCACCAAGATTCGCCCTCTGAACACTGAAGCTTTCTTT. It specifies CATKIRPLNTEAFF.

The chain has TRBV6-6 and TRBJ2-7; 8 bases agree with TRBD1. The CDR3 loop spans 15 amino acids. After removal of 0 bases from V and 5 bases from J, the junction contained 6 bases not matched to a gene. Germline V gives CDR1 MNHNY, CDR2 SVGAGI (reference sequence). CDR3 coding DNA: TGTGCCAGCAGTTACTCGTTCAGGGGGCTAAACGAGCAGTACTTC. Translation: CASSYSFRGLNEQYF.

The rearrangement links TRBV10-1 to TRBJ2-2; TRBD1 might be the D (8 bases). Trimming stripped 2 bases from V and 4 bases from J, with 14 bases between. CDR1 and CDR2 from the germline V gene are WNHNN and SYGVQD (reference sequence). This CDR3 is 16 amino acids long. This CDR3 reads CASSERTGGGTGELFF. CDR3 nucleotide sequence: TGCGCCAGCAGTGAGAGAACAGGGGGGGGCACCGGGGAGCTGTTTTTT.

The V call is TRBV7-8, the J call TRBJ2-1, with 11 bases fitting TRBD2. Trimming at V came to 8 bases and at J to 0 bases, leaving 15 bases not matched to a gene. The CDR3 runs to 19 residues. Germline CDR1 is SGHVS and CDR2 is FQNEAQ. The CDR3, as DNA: TGTGCCAGCTCGCTGGGACTAGCGGTCATAAGGAGCTCCTACAATGAGCAGTTCTTC. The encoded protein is CASSLGLAVIRSSYNEQFF.

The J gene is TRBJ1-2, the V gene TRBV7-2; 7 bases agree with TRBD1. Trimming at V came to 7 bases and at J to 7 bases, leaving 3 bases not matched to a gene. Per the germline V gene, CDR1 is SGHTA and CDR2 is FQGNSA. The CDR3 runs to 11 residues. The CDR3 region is CASTDRVGYTF. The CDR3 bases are TGTGCCAGCACAGACAGGGTTGGCTACACCTTC.

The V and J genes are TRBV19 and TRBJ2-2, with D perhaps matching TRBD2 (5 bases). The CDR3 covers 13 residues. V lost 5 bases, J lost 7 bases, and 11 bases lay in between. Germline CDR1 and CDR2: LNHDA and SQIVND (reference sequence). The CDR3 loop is CASSLIEGGELFF. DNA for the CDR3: TGTGCCAGTAGTTTGATTGAGGGCGGGGAGCTGTTTTTT.

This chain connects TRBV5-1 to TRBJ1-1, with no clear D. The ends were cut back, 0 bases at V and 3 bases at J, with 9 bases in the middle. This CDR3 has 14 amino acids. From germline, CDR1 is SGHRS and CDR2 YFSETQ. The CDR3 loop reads CASSLAGADTEAFF. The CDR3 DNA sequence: TGCGCCAGCAGCTTGGCCGGAGCGGACACTGAAGCTTTCTTT.

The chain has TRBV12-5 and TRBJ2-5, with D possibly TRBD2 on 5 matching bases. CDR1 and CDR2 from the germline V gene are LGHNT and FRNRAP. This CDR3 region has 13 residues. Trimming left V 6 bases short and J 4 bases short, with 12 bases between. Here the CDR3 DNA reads TGTGCTAGTGGCCTGGCGGGCCCAGAGACCCAGTACTTC. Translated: CASGLAGPETQYF.